This is a list of T cell receptor beta chains from one sample in a study of T-cell reconstitution after alpha-beta-depleted transplantation in children. TCRdb re-called the PCR reads through MiXCR, storing one row per CDR3 protein. The sample yields some 520,000 distinct CDR3 sequences, 30% to 35% seen once. Sequenced material: PBMCs from the stem cell graft donor, taken from the stem cell graft. All receptors derive from a human donor who donated a stem cell graft to a child with aplastic anemia. CDR3s include the opening cysteine and the closing phenylalanine or tryptophan. Fields, in order: J gene, V gene, CDR3 length, CDR3 protein.

j_call: TRBJ2-3; v_call: TRBV30; cdr3_length: 16; cdr3_aa: CAWSERRGASDHTQYF
j_call: TRBJ1-2; v_call: TRBV29-1; cdr3_length: 16; cdr3_aa: CSVEGGGGQGTYGYTF
j_call: TRBJ2-5; v_call: TRBV11-2; cdr3_length: 14; cdr3_aa: CASSLRQGRQTQYF
j_call: TRBJ2-3; v_call: TRBV27; cdr3_length: 15; cdr3_aa: CASRGLTGGPDTQYF
j_call: TRBJ1-5; v_call: TRBV6-6; cdr3_length: 13; cdr3_aa: CASSSGANQPQHF
j_call: TRBJ2-1; v_call: TRBV9; cdr3_length: 17; cdr3_aa: CASSERTSGNLRNEQFF
j_call: TRBJ2-3; v_call: TRBV7-2; cdr3_length: 18; cdr3_aa: CASSLRDLDGYFTDTQYF
j_call: TRBJ1-2; v_call: TRBV29-1; cdr3_length: 13; cdr3_aa: CSVGGQGAEGYTF
j_call: TRBJ2-1; v_call: TRBV18; cdr3_length: 15; cdr3_aa: CASSPREKVGNEQFF
j_call: TRBJ2-1; v_call: TRBV29-1; cdr3_length: 16; cdr3_aa: CSVEEPGARYYNEQFF
j_call: TRBJ2-5; v_call: TRBV27; cdr3_length: 13; cdr3_aa: CASSLSGQQTQYF
j_call: TRBJ2-1; v_call: TRBV7-6; cdr3_length: 16; cdr3_aa: CASSLVVAGTYNEQFF
j_call: TRBJ1-2; v_call: TRBV29-1; cdr3_length: 17; cdr3_aa: CSVGLGTGRYTNYGYTF
j_call: TRBJ2-3; v_call: TRBV20-1; cdr3_length: 14; cdr3_aa: CSARGEGRTDTQYF
j_call: TRBJ1-5; v_call: TRBV12-3/TRBV12-4; cdr3_length: 13; cdr3_aa: CASRTSGNQPQHF
j_call: TRBJ1-2; v_call: TRBV5-1; cdr3_length: 12; cdr3_aa: CATPSGLNGYTF
j_call: TRBJ1-2; v_call: TRBV12-3/TRBV12-4; cdr3_length: 14; cdr3_aa: CASSPRSSGNGYTF
j_call: TRBJ1-5; v_call: TRBV7-9; cdr3_length: 16; cdr3_aa: CASSVAGTGSNQPQHF
j_call: TRBJ2-5; v_call: TRBV11-2; cdr3_length: 14; cdr3_aa: CASSPGQGKETQYF
j_call: TRBJ2-5; v_call: TRBV5-1; cdr3_length: 16; cdr3_aa: CASSVTPSGTGETQYF
j_call: TRBJ1-5; v_call: TRBV5-6; cdr3_length: 16; cdr3_aa: CASSSLQGDSNQPQHF
j_call: TRBJ2-1; v_call: TRBV5-4; cdr3_length: 14; cdr3_aa: CASSLGGGVFGQFF
j_call: TRBJ2-2; v_call: TRBV5-1; cdr3_length: 15; cdr3_aa: CASSPRTPYTGELFF
j_call: TRBJ1-1; v_call: TRBV20-1; cdr3_length: 16; cdr3_aa: CSAGEGTGGVVTEAFF
j_call: TRBJ2-3; v_call: TRBV7-2; cdr3_length: 13; cdr3_aa: CASSPRHRVTQYF
j_call: TRBJ2-1; v_call: TRBV20-1; cdr3_length: 16; cdr3_aa: CSARDYQESSYNEQFF
j_call: TRBJ1-2; v_call: TRBV12-3/TRBV12-4; cdr3_length: 12; cdr3_aa: CASSSPFWSYTF
j_call: TRBJ1-1; v_call: TRBV12-3/TRBV12-4; cdr3_length: 16; cdr3_aa: CASSAQGATMNTEAFF
j_call: TRBJ2-7; v_call: TRBV7-2; cdr3_length: 17; cdr3_aa: CASSLALDRSLSYEQYF